The TCR beta chain described here comes from a study of spatial heterogeneity in lung cancer. This sample's time point: sample taken at primary tumor resection. Whole-study results and caveats: Ubiquitous expanded tumor TCRs showed up in blood more at resection than follow-up.

This clonotype was picked up many times. The antigen remains undetermined. TCRdb reprocessed the 5' RACE reads via MiXCR and lists one record per CDR3 protein. The table records under 25,000 distinct CDR3 sequences, more than 5% of them present only once. The CDR3 is 15 amino acids. V was clipped by 1 base and J by 3 bases; unmatched bases: 6. CDR1 and CDR2 from the germline V gene are LGHNA and YNFKEQ. The rearrangement joins TRBV4-2 to TRBJ2-7; the match to TRBD2 covers 7 bases. The clonotype originates from a male donor with early-stage non-small cell lung cancer. The specimen was PBMCs, collected at surgery. CDR3 amino acids: CASSQAMREFYEQYF. As DNA, the CDR3 is TGTGCCAGCAGCCAAGCCATGCGGGAGTTCTACGAGCAGTACTTC.